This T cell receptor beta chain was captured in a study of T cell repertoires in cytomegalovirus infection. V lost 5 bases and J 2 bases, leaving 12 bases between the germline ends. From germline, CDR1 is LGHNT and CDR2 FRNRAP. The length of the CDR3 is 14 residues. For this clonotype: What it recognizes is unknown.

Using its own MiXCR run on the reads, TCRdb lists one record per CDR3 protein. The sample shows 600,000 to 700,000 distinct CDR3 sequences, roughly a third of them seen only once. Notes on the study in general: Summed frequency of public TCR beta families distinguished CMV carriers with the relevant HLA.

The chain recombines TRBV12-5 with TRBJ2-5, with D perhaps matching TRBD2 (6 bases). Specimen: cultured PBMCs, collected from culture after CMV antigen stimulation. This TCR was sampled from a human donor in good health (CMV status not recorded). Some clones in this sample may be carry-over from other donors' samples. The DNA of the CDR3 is TGTGCTAGTGGTCTCGGGACTCTACAAGAGACCCAGTACTTC. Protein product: CASGLGTLQETQYF.